What follows is one T cell receptor (beta chain) and its context. Its target is unknown. The trim removed 6 bases at V and 11 bases at J, leaving 5 bases unmatched. The germline V gene encodes CDR1 MNHEY and CDR2 SVGAGI. The CDR3 spans 11 residues. The data were obtained in a study of cytomegalovirus exposure and HLA in healthy donors. Study-level points and caveats: Listed as cytomegalovirus-associated were roughly 180 TCR beta chains. Cytomegalovirus status, reportedly, was diagnosed with high specificity and sensitivity by the classifier.

In the PCR, 60 Vbeta and 13 Jbeta primers were used. Libraries were prepared by immunoSEQ multiplex PCR; TCRdb keeps only in-frame clonotypes and omits some of them. This sample carries about 120,000 clones, less than 85% of them seen once, and the ten largest clones take 1.2%. Sequenced: PBMCs. The J gene is TRBJ1-1, the V gene TRBV6-5; 8 nucleotides agree with TRBD1. This TCR came from a female donor in good health and CMV-seronegative. CDR3 DNA sequence: TGTGCCAGCAGAACCAGGGGGCAGGCTTTCTTT. It codes for CASRTRGQAFF.